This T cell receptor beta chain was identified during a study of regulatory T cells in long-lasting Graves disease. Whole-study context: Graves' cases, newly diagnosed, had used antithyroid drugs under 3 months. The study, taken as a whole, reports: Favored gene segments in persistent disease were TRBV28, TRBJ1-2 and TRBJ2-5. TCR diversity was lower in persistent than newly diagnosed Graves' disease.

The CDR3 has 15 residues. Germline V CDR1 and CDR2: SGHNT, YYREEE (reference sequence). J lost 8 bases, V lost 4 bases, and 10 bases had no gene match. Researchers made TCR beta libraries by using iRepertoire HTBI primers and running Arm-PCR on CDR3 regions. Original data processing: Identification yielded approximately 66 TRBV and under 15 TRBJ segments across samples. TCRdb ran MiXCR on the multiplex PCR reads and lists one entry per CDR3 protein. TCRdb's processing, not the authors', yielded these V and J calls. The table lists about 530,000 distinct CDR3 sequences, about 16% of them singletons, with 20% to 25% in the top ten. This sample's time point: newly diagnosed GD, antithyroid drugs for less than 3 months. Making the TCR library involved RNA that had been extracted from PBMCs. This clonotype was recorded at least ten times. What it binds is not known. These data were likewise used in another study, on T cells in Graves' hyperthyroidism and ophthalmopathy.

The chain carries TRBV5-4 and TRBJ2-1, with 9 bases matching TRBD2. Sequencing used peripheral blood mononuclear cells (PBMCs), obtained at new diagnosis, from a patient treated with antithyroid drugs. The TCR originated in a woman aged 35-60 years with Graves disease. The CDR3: CASSRSGGGADEQFF. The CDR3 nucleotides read TGTGCCAGCAGCCGCTCCGGCGGGGGGGCTGATGAGCAGTTCTTC.